Included here is one T cell receptor (beta chain) sequence, with context. The antigen is not known. Together with a sample-barcoded 5' primer, a J-beta primer mix was included in a second PCR lasting roughly 6 to 12 cycles. TCRdb re-derived calls from the 5' RACE reads in MiXCR, one entry per CDR3 protein. This table has roughly 860,000 distinct CDR3 sequences, 55% to 65% appearing once. Isolating PBMCs gave at least 6 million of these cells per sample. The sample belongs to a study of blood T cells in healthy people across ages. Broader study findings: Age advanced and TCR beta diversity per million T cells fell, roughly linearly.

Germline V gene data show CDR1 as MNHEY and CDR2 as SMNVEV (reference sequence). There are 13 residues in the CDR3. V was trimmed by 0 bases and J by 5 bases, leaving 8 bases between them. The sequenced sample consisted of blood. This receptor was taken from a man aged 30-40 years in good health. J is TRBJ2-7 and V is TRBV27, with D unclear. The CDR3 region has the DNA TGTGCCAGCAGTTTATCTCCGGTCAACGAGCAGTACTTC. Translating it yields CASSLSPVNEQYF.